The source of this T cell receptor (beta chain) is a study of blood T cell repertoires in COVID-19. As handled by the study authors: Reference gene primer amplification yielded estimated nucleated cell counts. TCRdb's copy holds only in-frame clones and misses some; the assay was immunoSEQ multiplex PCR. That table furnishes V, J and clone size, whereas the DNA furnished D and trimming. The table has around 370,000 clones, around 87% seen once; the top ten hold 6% to 7%. V gave up 5 bases and J gave up 5 bases, with 18 bases separating them. The CDR3 runs 14 residues. Germline CDR1 and CDR2: GTSNPN and SVGIG (reference sequence).

Sequenced sample: peripheral blood. The source is a woman in her forties or fifties with COVID-19, enrolled during active disease. This chain links TRBV30 with TRBJ1-1, with a weak D call TRBD1 (5 bases). Here the CDR3 reads CAWVREPRGTEAFF. In DNA, the CDR3 is TGTGCCTGGGTCCGGGAGCCCCGGGGGACTGAAGCTTTCTTT.